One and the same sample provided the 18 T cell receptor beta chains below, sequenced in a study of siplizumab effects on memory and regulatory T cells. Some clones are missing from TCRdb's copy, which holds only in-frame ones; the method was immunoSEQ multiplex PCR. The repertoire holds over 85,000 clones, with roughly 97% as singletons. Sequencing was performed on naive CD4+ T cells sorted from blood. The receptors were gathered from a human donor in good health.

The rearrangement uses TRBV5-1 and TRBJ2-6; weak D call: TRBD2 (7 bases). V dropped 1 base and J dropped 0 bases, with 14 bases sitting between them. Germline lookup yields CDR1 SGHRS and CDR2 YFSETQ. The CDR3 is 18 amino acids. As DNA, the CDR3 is TGCGCCAGCAGCTTGTCTCGGGGGGCTACCTCTGGGGCCAACGTCCTGACTTTC. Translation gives CASSLSRGATSGANVLTF.

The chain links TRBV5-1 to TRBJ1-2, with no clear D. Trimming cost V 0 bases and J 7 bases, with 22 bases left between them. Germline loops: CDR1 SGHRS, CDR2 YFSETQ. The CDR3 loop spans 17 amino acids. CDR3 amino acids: CASSLASILGAPGGYTF. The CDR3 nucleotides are TGCGCCAGCAGCTTGGCCTCTATTTTGGGAGCCCCAGGTGGCTACACCTTC. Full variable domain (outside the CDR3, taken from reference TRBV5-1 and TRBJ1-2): KAGVTQTPRYLIKTRGQQVTLSCSPISGHRSVSWYQQTPGQGLQFLFEYFSETQRNKGNFPGRFSGRQFSNSRSEMNVSTLELGDSALYLCASSLASILGAPGGYTFGSGTRLTVV.

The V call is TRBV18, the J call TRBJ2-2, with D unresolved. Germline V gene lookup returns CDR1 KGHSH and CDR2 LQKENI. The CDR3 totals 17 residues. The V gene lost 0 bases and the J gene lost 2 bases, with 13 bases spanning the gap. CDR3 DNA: TGTGCCAGCTCACCACCTTTGGGTGGGGTAAACACCGGGGAGCTGTTTTTT. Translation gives CASSPPLGGVNTGELFF.

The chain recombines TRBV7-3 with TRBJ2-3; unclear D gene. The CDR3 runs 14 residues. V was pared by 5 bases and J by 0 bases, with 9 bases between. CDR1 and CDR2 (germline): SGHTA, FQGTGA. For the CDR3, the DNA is TGTGCCAGCAGCCGCGGTGCTAGCACAGATACGCAGTATTTT. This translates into CASSRGASTDTQYF.

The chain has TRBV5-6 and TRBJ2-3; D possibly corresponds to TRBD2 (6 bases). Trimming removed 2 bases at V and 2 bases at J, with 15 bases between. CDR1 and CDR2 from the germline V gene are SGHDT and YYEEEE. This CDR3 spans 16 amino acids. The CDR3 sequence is CASSFRRTGDTDTQYF. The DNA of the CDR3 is TGTGCCAGCAGCTTTAGGCGTACGGGGGACACAGATACGCAGTATTTT.

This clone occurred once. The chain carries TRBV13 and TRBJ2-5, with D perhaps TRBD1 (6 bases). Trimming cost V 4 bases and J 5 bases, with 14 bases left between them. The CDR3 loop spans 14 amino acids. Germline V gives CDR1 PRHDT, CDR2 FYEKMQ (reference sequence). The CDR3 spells CASSSPRGGETQYF. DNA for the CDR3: TGTGCCAGCAGCTCTCCCAGGGGCGGGGAGACCCAGTACTTC.

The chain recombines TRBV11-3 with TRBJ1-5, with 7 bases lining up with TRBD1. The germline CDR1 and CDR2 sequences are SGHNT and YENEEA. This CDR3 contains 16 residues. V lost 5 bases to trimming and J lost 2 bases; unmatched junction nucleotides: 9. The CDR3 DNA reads TGTGCCAGCAGCCCATTAGTGGACAGGTGCAATCAGCCCCAGCATTTT. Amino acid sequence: CASSPLVDRCNQPQHF.

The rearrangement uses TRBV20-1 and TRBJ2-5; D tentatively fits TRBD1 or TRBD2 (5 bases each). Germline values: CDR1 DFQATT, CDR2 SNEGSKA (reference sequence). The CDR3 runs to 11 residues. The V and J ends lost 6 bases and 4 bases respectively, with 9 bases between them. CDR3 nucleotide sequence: TGCAGTGCGGGTGGGGGAGAGACCCAGTACTTC. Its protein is CSAGGGETQYF.

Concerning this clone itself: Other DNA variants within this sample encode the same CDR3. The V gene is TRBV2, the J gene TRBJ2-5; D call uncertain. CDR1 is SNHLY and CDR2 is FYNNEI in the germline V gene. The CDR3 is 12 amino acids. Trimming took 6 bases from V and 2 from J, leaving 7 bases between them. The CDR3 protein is CASRAVQETQYF. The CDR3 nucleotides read TGTGCCAGCAGGGCCGTACAAGAGACCCAGTACTTC.

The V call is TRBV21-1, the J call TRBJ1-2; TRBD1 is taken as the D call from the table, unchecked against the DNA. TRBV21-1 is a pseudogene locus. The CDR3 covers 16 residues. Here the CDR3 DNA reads TGTGCCAGCAGCCCCATTGCAGGATCAGGGGAAGGGCACTACACCTTC. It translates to CASSPIAGSGEGHYTF.

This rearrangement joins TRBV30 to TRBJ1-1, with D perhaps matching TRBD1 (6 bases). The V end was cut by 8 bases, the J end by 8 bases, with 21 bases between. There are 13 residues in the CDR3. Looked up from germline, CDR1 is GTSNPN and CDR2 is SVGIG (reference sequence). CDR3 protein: CAGARDNRREAFF. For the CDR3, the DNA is TGTGCCGGAGCCCGGGACAACCGCAGAGAAGCTTTCTTT.

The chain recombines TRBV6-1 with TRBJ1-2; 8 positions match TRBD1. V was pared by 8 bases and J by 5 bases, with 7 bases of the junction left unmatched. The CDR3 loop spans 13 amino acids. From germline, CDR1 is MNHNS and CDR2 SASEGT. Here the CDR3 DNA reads TGTGCCAGCTCACAGGGGGGGAATTATGGCTACACCTTC. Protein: CASSQGGNYGYTF.

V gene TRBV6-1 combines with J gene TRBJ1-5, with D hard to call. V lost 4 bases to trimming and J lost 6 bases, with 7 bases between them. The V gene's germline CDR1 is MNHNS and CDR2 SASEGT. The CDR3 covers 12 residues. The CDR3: CASSVTGQPQHF. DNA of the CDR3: TGTGCCAGCAGTGTGACGGGTCAGCCCCAGCATTTT.

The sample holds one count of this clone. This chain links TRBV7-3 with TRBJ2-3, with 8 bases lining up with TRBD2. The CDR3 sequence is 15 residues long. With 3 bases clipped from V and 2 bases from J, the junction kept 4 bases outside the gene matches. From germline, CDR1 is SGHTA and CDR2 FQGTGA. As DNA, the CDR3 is TGTGCCAGCAGCTTCGGCGGGGGGAACACAGATACGCAGTATTTT. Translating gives CASSFGGGNTDTQYF.

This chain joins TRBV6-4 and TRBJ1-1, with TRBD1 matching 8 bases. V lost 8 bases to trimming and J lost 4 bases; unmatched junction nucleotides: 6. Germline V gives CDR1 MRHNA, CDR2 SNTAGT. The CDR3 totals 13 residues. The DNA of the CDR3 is TGTGCCAGCCGCAAAACAGGGGGCACTGAAGCTTTCTTT. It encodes CASRKTGGTEAFF.

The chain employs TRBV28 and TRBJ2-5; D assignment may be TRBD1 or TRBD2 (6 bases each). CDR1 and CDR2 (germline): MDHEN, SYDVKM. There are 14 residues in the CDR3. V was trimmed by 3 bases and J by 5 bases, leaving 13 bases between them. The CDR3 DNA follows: TGTGCCAGCAGTTTTCCGCAGGGGAGGGAGACCCAGTACTTC. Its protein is CASSFPQGRETQYF.

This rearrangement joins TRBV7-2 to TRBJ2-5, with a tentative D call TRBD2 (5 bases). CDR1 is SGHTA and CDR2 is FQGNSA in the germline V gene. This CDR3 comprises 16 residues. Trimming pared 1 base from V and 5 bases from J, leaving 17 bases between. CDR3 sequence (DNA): TGTGCCAGCAGCTTAGTTGAGGGCAGTAGGCGGGAGACCCAGTACTTC. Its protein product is CASSLVEGSRRETQYF.

CDR3 in DNA: TGTGCCACCAGCAGAGACCCGACAGGGATGGGCACTGAAGCTTTCTTT. The encoded protein is CATSRDPTGMGTEAFF. The V and J genes are TRBV15 and TRBJ1-1, with 7 bases fitting TRBD1. This CDR3 has 16 amino acids. The J segment lost 4 bases and the V segment lost 0 bases, leaving 8 bases of the junction unmatched. Germline lookup yields CDR1 LNHNV and CDR2 YYDKDF (reference sequence).